These 29 T cell receptor beta chains were sequenced from one sample in a study of patients and donors after allogeneic stem cell transplantation. Via MiXCR, TCRdb re-called the RT-PCR reads, giving one row per CDR3 protein. The table has 20,000 or so distinct CDR3 sequences, 25% to 35% seen once. Sequenced sample: blood, either unsorted or a sorted T cell fraction (not recorded which). Receptors originate from a human donor who was either an allogeneic HSCT recipient or a stem cell or donor lymphocyte infusion donor (not recorded which). It is not recorded whose cells these are; they may come from a transplant donor.

This clonotype was seen a handful of times. This chain joins TRBV5-1 and TRBJ1-1, with a possible D match to TRBD1 (5 bases). CDR1 is SGHRS and CDR2 is YFSETQ in the germline V gene. This CDR3 is built from 15 residues. Between the trimmed V and J ends, which lost 5 bases and 2 bases, there was a span of 16 bases. This CDR3 reads CASRLWIGENTEAFF. For the CDR3, the DNA is TGCGCCAGCAGGCTTTGGATAGGGGAAAACACTGAAGCTTTCTTT.

CDR3 loop: CASSSHSLGDTFYNSPLHF. The CDR3 nucleotides read TGTGCCAGCAGCTCCCATTCCCTCGGGGACACCTTCTATAATTCACCCCTCCACTTT. The J gene is TRBJ1-6, the V gene TRBV5-5; the D gene is possibly TRBD1 (6 bases). The CDR3 has 19 amino acids. Per germline, CDR1 SGHKS and CDR2 YYEKEE (reference sequence). V was pared by 3 bases and J by 3 bases, with 22 bases between.

The chain combines TRBV18 with TRBJ2-5; TRBD2 agrees at 7 bases. The length of the CDR3 is 14 residues. Trimming cost V 3 bases and J 5 bases; bases outside gene matches: 6. Germline assignment: CDR1 KGHSH and CDR2 LQKENI. The CDR3 reads CASSPGTKRETQYF. The CDR3 DNA reads TGTGCCAGCTCACCCGGGACTAAAAGGGAGACCCAGTACTTC. The variable domain in full, completed from reference TRBV18 and TRBJ2-5, reads NAGVMQNPRHLVRRRGQEARLRCSPMKGHSHVYWYRQLPEEGLKFMVYLQKENIIDESGMPKERFSAEFPKEGPSILRIQQVVRGDSAAYFCASSPGTKRETQYFGPGTRLLVL.

This clonotype was seen more than once but under ten times. The J gene is TRBJ1-3, the V gene TRBV5-1; D is unclear. Germline assignment: CDR1 SGHRS and CDR2 YFSETQ. This CDR3 has 16 residues. The V gene lost 0 bases and the J gene lost 4 bases, with 14 bases spanning the gap. The CDR3 loop reads CASSLEYSPAGNTIYF. Here the CDR3 DNA reads TGCGCCAGCAGCTTGGAGTACTCCCCAGCGGGAAACACCATATATTTT. Full variable domain (rest looked up from reference TRBV5-1 and TRBJ1-3): KAGVTQTPRYLIKTRGQQVTLSCSPISGHRSVSWYQQTPGQGLQFLFEYFSETQRNKGNFPGRFSGRQFSNSRSEMNVSTLELGDSALYLCASSLEYSPAGNTIYFGEGSWLTVV.

V usage is TRBV12-3 or TRBV12-4 and J usage is TRBJ2-3; D might be TRBD2 (6 bases). CDR3 length: 14 residues. The germline V and J ends were trimmed by 5 bases and 4 bases, with 13 bases remaining between them. CDR3 DNA: TGTGCCAGCAGTCTGCAGTGGGGGGCAGATACGCAGTATTTT. This sequence encodes CASSLQWGADTQYF.

This clonotype was seen a few times. The chain has TRBV7-3 and TRBJ1-3, with a possible D match to TRBD1 (5 bases). The CDR3 has 15 amino acids. The germline gives CDR1 SGHTA, CDR2 FQGTGA. Trimming removed 2 bases at V and 0 bases at J, with 8 bases between. The CDR3 sequence: CASSLGGASGNTIYF. The CDR3 DNA reads as TGTGCCAGCAGCTTAGGTGGGGCCTCTGGAAACACCATATATTTT.

This clonotype was picked up a small number of times. Mismatch with germline at one junction end may stem from a read error. This rearrangement joins TRBV7-7 to TRBJ2-7, with 11 bases lining up with TRBD1. The CDR3 has 14 residues. The germline CDR1 and CDR2 sequences are SSHAT and FNYEAQ (reference sequence). CDR3 coding DNA: TGTGCTAGCAGCTTGGGACAGGGGGTTGGGGAGCAGTACTTC. Residues: CASSLGQGVGEQYF.

The sample holds a few counts of this clonotype. The chain employs TRBV20-1 and TRBJ2-7; 8 nucleotides match TRBD2. From germline, CDR1 is DFQATT and CDR2 SNEGSKA (reference sequence). This CDR3 comprises 13 residues. V lost 0 bases and J lost 8; bases outside the gene matches: 6. CDR3 coding DNA: TGCAGTGCTAGAGATCGCGCGGGGGGACAGCAGTACGTC. Translation gives CSARDRAGGQQYV.

The V and J genes are TRBV28 and TRBJ2-3; 8 bases are a match to TRBD2. Germline CDR1 is MDHEN and CDR2 is SYDVKM. Unmatched junction bases numbered 13, after V lost 2 bases and J lost 6 bases. This CDR3 is built from 17 residues. The CDR3 region is CASSLISSLAGKDTQYF. The CDR3 DNA follows: TGTGCCAGCAGTTTAATTTCATCATTAGCGGGGAAGGATACGCAGTATTTT.

V usage is TRBV28 and J usage is TRBJ1-2; D is unclear. V was shortened by 3 bases and J by 6 bases, with 8 bases between the two germline ends. Germline CDR1 is MDHEN and CDR2 is SYDVKM. The CDR3 spans 12 residues. In DNA form, the CDR3 reads TGTGCCAGCAGTTTCGCGGGCCATGGCTACACCTTC. Translating it yields CASSFAGHGYTF.

This clonotype was counted only a few times. The chain's CDR3 is CASSSGQGNSPLHF. In DNA, the CDR3 is TGTGCCAGCAGTTCCGGACAGGGCAATTCACCCCTCCACTTT. The gene calls are TRBV6-6 and TRBJ1-6; 8 bases agree with TRBD1. J was trimmed by 7 bases and V by 4 bases; bases with no gene match: 3. This CDR3 has 14 amino acids. Germline CDR1 reads MNHNY; CDR2 reads SVGAGI (reference sequence).

The chain employs TRBV12-3 or TRBV12-4 and TRBJ2-7, with TRBD1 as a possible D gene (5 bases). Between the trimmed V and J ends, which lost 6 bases and 2 bases, there was a span of 17 bases. The CDR3 runs 15 residues. The CDR3 is CASSKGWPFPYEQYF. CDR3 sequence (DNA): TGTGCCAGCAGCAAGGGGTGGCCTTTTCCCTACGAGCAGTACTTC.

The V call is TRBV25-1, the J call TRBJ1-1; D not certain. Looked up from germline, CDR1 is MGHDK and CDR2 is SYGVNS. V dropped 11 bases and J dropped 2 bases, with 15 bases sitting between them. The CDR3 sequence is 13 residues long. This chain's CDR3 is CAAAAGVNTEAFF. CDR3 DNA: TGTGCCGCTGCGGCCGGAGTTAACACTGAAGCTTTCTTT.

This clonotype was seen more than once but under ten times. This chain links TRBV4-3 with TRBJ1-1; 9 bases map to TRBD1. Germline trimming cut 3 bases from V and 11 bases from J; bases unmatched to any gene: 7. The CDR3 loop spans 13 amino acids. Germline V gene data show CDR1 as LGHNA and CDR2 as YSLEER. CDR3 in amino acids: CASSHVGGTGAFF. The CDR3, as DNA: TGCGCCAGCAGCCACGTAGGGGGGACAGGGGCTTTCTTT.

This clonotype has only a few counts. The chain employs TRBV9 and TRBJ1-1; D gene uncertain. Germline CDR1 SGDLS, CDR2 YYNGEE. The CDR3 runs 14 residues. V lost 0 bases, J lost 1 base, and 7 bases lay in between. The CDR3: CASSVATRNTEAFF. CDR3 DNA sequence: TGTGCCAGCAGCGTAGCAACGAGGAACACTGAAGCTTTCTTT. Looking up the rest from reference TRBV9 and TRBJ1-1 gives the full variable domain: DSGVTQTPKHLITATGQRVTLRCSPRSGDLSVYWYQQSLDQGLQFLIQYYNGEERAKGNILERFSAQQFPDLHSELNLSSLELGDSALYFCASSVATRNTEAFFGQGTRLTVV.

The chain recombines TRBV6-5 with TRBJ2-1; D is uncertain. The CDR3 runs 14 residues. The V and J ends lost 2 bases and 10 bases respectively, with 15 bases between them. Germline CDR1 and CDR2: MNHEY and SVGAGI. CDR3 coding DNA: TGTGCCAGCAGTTACCGGAACAGACTGACCGAGCAGTTCTTC. Translated: CASSYRNRLTEQFF.

This clonotype appeared a few times. The rearrangement joins TRBV6-6 to TRBJ1-5; D remains unclear. CDR3 length: 14 amino acids. In germline, CDR1 is MNHNY, CDR2 SVGAGI (reference sequence). Trimming pared 7 bases from V and 3 bases from J, leaving 13 bases between. The CDR3 loop reads CASNREFDNQPQHF. In DNA form, the CDR3 reads TGTGCCAGCAACCGGGAGTTCGACAATCAGCCCCAGCATTTT.

This chain joins TRBV27 and TRBJ1-6, with a tentative D call TRBD1 (5 bases). Trimming took off 6 bases at V and 3 bases at J, with 21 bases between the two ends. The CDR3 extends over 18 amino acids. CDR1 MNHEY and CDR2 SMNVEV come from the germline V gene (reference sequence). In DNA form, the CDR3 reads TGTGCCAGCAGCCCAGGACATACCCCCCTTCTCTATAATTCACCCCTCCACTTT. The encoded protein is CASSPGHTPLLYNSPLHF.

This clonotype has a handful of counts. The V call is TRBV29-1, the J call TRBJ1-1; D gene ambiguous. Trimming cost V 5 bases and J 0 bases, with 10 bases left between them. Germline V gene data show CDR1 as SQVTM and CDR2 as ANQGSEA. The CDR3 sequence is 13 residues long. The CDR3 protein is CSVPALMNTEAFF. The CDR3 DNA follows: TGCAGCGTTCCCGCACTTATGAACACTGAAGCTTTCTTT.

The gene calls are TRBV6-2 or TRBV6-3 and TRBJ2-6; D is unclear. The germline V gene encodes CDR1 MNHEY and CDR2 SVGEGT. V was shortened by 2 bases and J by 4 bases, with 12 bases between the two germline ends. This CDR3 has 16 amino acids. CDR3 sequence (DNA): TGTGCCAGCAGTTACAGTGGGCTCTCGGGGGCCAACGTCCTGACTTTC. The encoded protein is CASSYSGLSGANVLTF.

The chain employs TRBV4-3 and TRBJ1-5, with D possibly being TRBD1 (6 bases). The CDR3 covers 16 residues. With 0 bases removed from V and 0 bases from J, the gap between germline ends came to 9 bases. CDR1 is LGHNA and CDR2 is YSLEER in the germline V gene. The CDR3 region has the DNA TGCGCCAGCAGCCAAGATCGCAGGGGTAGCAATCAGCCCCAGCATTTT. This gives the protein CASSQDRRGSNQPQHF.

The chain has TRBV12-3 or TRBV12-4 and TRBJ1-5; unclear D gene. V was clipped by 3 bases and J by 3 bases, with 9 bases between them. The CDR3 contains 14 residues. CDR3 nucleotides: TGTGCCAGCAGTTTTGGCAGCCCCAATCAGCCCCAGCATTTT. This gives the protein CASSFGSPNQPQHF.

This clonotype was seen a few times. The rearrangement links TRBV28 to TRBJ1-2, with D perhaps matching TRBD1 (6 bases). V was trimmed by 6 bases and J by 4 bases, leaving 12 bases between them. CDR3 size: 13 residues. Germline lookup yields CDR1 MDHEN and CDR2 SYDVKM. CDR3 residues: CASSSDRPYGYTF. For the CDR3, the DNA is TGTGCCAGCAGCAGCGACAGGCCCTATGGCTACACCTTC.

The rearrangement links TRBV4-2 to TRBJ2-3; 13 bases agree with TRBD2. The germline V gene encodes CDR1 LGHNA and CDR2 YNFKEQ. With 8 bases clipped from V and 6 bases from J, the junction kept 2 bases outside the gene matches. The CDR3 sequence is 13 residues long. CDR3 bases: TGTGCCAGCCAGACTAGCGGGGGGGATACGCAGTATTTT. This encodes CASQTSGGDTQYF.

DNA of the CDR3: TGTGCCGCTGGGGGTGCATCGGGCACCGGGGAGCTGTTTTTT. This sequence encodes CAAGGASGTGELFF. The rearrangement joins TRBV7-8 to TRBJ2-2; the D gene could be TRBD1 or TRBD2 (5 bases each). V lost 11 bases and J 4 bases, leaving 17 bases between the germline ends. The germline gives CDR1 SGHVS, CDR2 FQNEAQ. The CDR3 is 14 residues long.

V usage is TRBV7-2 and J usage is TRBJ1-3, with D uncertain. There are 15 residues in the CDR3. V was clipped by 1 base and J by 2 bases, with 9 bases between them. Germline-derived CDR1 and CDR2 are SGHTA and FQGNSA. Here the CDR3 reads CASSLEWGTGNTIYF. Here the CDR3 DNA reads TGTGCCAGCAGCTTAGAATGGGGTACTGGAAACACCATATATTTT.

The J gene is TRBJ1-4, the V gene TRBV4-2; D ambiguous. CDR1 is LGHNA and CDR2 is YNFKEQ in the germline V gene. The V gene lost 4 bases and the J gene lost 8 bases, with 11 bases spanning the gap. CDR3 length: 13 residues. CDR3: CASSPQAGEKLFF. The CDR3, as DNA: TGTGCCAGCAGCCCGCAAGCGGGGGAAAAACTGTTTTTT.

The rearrangement uses TRBV9 and TRBJ2-2, with no clear D. Trimming took off 3 bases at V and 5 bases at J, with 8 bases between the two ends. Germline values: CDR1 SGDLS, CDR2 YYNGEE. The CDR3 is 13 residues long. The CDR3 is CASSALWTGELFF. The CDR3 region has the DNA TGTGCCAGCAGCGCCCTTTGGACCGGGGAGCTGTTTTTT.

V gene TRBV6-5 combines with J gene TRBJ1-1; no firm D call. Trimming took 6 bases from V and 8 from J, leaving 13 bases between them. This CDR3 is 12 amino acids long. CDR1 is MNHEY and CDR2 is SVGAGI in the germline V gene. The CDR3 here is CASSRFPGEAFF. CDR3 coding DNA: TGTGCCAGCAGCAGATTCCCGGGAGAAGCTTTCTTT.